This T cell receptor beta chain was observed in a study of OX40 agonist ivuxolimab in advanced cancers. Sequenced by immunoSEQ multiplex PCR; TCRdb stores in-frame clones only, minus some. The table lists 70,000 or so clones, under 95% of them singletons. CDR1 MGHRA and CDR2 YSYEKL come from the germline V gene. J lost 4 bases, V lost 2 bases, and 8 bases had no gene match. The CDR3 has 16 amino acids. The chain recombines TRBV4-1 with TRBJ2-7, with 10 bases aligning to TRBD1. The sequencing used CD4+ or CD8+ T cells sorted from blood, collected in a trial of the OX40 agonist ivuxolimab. The TCR originated in an adult with an advanced solid tumor such as melanoma, head and neck, liver or kidney cancer. The CDR3 here is CASSQPAGTGVYEQYF. Written as DNA, the CDR3 is TGCGCCAGCAGCCAACCCGCCGGGACAGGGGTGTACGAGCAGTACTTC.